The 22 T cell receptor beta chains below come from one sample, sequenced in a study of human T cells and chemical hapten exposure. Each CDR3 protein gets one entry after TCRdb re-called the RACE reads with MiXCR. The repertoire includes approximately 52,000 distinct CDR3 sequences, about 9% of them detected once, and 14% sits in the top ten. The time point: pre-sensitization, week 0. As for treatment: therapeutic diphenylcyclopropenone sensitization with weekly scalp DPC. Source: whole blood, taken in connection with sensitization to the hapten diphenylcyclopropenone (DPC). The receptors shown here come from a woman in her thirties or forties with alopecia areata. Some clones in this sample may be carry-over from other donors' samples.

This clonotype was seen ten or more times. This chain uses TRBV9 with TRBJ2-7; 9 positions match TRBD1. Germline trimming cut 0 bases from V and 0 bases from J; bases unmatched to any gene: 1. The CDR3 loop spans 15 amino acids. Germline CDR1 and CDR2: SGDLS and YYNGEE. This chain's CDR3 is CASSVGGQGSYEQYF. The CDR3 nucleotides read TGTGCCAGCAGCGTAGGGGGACAGGGCTCCTACGAGCAGTACTTC.

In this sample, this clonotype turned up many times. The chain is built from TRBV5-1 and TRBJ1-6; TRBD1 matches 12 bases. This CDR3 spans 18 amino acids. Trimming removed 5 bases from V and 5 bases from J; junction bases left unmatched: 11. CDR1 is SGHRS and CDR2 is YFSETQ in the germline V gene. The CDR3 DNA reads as TGCGCCAGCAGACTGGTGGCCGGGACAGGGGGCGATAATTCACCCCTCCACTTT. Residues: CASRLVAGTGGDNSPLHF.

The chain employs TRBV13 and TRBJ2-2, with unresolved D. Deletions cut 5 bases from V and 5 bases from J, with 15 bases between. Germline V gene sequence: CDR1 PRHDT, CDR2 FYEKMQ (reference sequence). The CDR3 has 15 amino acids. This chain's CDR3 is CASSADARATGELFF. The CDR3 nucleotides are TGTGCCAGCAGCGCGGATGCCCGGGCAACCGGGGAGCTGTTTTTT. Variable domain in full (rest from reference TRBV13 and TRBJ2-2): AAGVIQSPRHLIKEKRETATLKCYPIPRHDTVYWYQQGPGQDPQFLISFYEKMQSDKGSIPDRFSAQQFSDYHSELNMSSLELGDSALYFCASSADARATGELFFGEGSRLTVL.

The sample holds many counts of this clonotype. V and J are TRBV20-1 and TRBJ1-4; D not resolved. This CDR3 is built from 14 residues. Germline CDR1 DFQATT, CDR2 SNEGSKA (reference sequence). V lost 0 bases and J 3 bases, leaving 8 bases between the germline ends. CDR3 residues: CSARESGANEKLFF. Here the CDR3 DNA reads TGCAGTGCTAGAGAGTCCGGGGCTAATGAAAAACTGTTTTTT.

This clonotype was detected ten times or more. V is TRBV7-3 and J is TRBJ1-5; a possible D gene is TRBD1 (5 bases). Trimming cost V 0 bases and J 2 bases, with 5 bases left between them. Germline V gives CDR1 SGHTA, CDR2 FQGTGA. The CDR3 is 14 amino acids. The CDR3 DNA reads TGTGCCAGCAGCTTAACGGGGGGCAATCAGCCCCAGCATTTT. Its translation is CASSLTGGNQPQHF.

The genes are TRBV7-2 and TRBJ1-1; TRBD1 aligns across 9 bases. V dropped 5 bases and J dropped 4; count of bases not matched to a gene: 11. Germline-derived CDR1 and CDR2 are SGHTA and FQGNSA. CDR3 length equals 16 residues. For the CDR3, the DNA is TGTGCCAGCAGCAGGCGCGGGGGACAGGGAGGCACTGAAGCTTTCTTT. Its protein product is CASSRRGGQGGTEAFF.

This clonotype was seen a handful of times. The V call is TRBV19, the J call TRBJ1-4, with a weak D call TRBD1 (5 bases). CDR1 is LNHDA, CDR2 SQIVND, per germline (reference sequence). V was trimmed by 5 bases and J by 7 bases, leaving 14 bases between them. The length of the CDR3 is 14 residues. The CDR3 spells CASSARDGREKLFF. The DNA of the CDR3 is TGTGCCAGTAGTGCCCGGGACGGACGTGAAAAACTGTTTTTT.

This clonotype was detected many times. This CDR3 reads CASSQGGFGLAEYNEQFF. The DNA of the CDR3 is TGCGCCAGCAGCCAGGGGGGGTTTGGACTAGCGGAATACAATGAGCAGTTCTTC. J is TRBJ2-1 and V is TRBV4-1, with 10 positions matching TRBD2. V was pared by 3 bases and J by 4 bases, with 12 bases of the junction left unmatched. The germline gives CDR1 MGHRA, CDR2 YSYEKL. The CDR3 extends over 18 amino acids.

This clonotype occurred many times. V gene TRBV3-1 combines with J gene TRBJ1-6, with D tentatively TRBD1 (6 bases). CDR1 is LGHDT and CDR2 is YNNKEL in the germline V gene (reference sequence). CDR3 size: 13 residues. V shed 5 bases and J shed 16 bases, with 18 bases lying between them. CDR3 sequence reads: CASSKYTGKQLHF. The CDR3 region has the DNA TGTGCCAGCAGCAAGTACACAGGGAAACAACTCCACTTT.

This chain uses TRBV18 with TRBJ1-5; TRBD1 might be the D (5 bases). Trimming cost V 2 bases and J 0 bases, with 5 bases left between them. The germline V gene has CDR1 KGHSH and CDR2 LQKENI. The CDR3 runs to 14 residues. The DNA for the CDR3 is TGTGCCAGCTCACCAGGGGGTAGCAATCAGCCCCAGCATTTT. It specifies CASSPGGSNQPQHF. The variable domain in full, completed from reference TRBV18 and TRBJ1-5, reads NAGVMQNPRHLVRRRGQEARLRCSPMKGHSHVYWYRQLPEEGLKFMVYLQKENIIDESGMPKERFSAEFPKEGPSILRIQQVVRGDSAAYFCASSPGGSNQPQHFGDGTRLSIL.

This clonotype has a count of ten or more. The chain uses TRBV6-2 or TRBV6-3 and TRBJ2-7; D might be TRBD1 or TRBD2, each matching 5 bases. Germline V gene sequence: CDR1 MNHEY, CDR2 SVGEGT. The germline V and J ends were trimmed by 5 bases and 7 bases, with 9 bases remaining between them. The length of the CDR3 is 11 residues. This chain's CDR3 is CASSRGPEQYF. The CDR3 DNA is TGTGCCAGCAGTCGGGGACCGGAGCAGTACTTC.

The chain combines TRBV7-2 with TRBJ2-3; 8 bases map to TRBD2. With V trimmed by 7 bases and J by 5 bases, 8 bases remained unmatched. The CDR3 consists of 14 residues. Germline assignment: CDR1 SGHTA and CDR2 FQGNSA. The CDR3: CASNLAGLGDTQYF. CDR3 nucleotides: TGTGCCAGCAACCTAGCGGGCCTAGGAGATACGCAGTATTTT.

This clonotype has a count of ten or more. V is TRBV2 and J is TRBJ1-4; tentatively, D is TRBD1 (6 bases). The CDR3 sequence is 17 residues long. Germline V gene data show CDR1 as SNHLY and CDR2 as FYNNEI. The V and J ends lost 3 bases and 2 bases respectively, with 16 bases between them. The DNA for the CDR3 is TGTGCCAGCAGTGACGGGGGGCGAAGCCTCACTAATGAAAAACTGTTTTTT. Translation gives CASSDGGRSLTNEKLFF.

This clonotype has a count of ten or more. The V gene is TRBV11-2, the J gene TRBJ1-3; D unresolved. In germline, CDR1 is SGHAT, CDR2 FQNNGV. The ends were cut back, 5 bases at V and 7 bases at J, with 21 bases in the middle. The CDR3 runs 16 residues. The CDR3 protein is CASSPNSAPLGNTIYF. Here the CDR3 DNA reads TGTGCCAGCAGCCCCAACAGCGCTCCGTTGGGTAACACCATATATTTT.

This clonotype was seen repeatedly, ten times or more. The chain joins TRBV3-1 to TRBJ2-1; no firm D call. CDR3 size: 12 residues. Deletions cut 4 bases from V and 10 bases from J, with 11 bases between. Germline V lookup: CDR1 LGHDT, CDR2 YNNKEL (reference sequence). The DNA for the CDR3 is TGTGCCAGCAGCCGCCGTTCTGGGGAGCAGTTCTTC. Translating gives CASSRRSGEQFF.

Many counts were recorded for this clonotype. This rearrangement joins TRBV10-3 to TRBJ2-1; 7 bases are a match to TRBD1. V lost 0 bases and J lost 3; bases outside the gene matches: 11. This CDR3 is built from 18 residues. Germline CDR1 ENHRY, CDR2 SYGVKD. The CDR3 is CAISESKSGGRRYNEQFF. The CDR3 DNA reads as TGTGCCATCAGTGAGTCGAAGTCAGGGGGACGACGCTACAATGAGCAGTTCTTC.

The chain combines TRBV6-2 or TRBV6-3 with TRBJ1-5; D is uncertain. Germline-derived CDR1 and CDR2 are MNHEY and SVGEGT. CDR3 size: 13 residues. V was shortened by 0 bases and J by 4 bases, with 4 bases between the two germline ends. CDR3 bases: TGTGCCAGCAGTTACTCTGCTAATCAGCCCCAGCATTTT. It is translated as CASSYSANQPQHF.

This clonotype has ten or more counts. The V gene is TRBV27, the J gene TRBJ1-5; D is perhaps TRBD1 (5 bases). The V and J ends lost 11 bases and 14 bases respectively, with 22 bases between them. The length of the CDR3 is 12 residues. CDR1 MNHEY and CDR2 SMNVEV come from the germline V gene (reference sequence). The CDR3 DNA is TGTGCCCACGCCCCAGGGCCGGACCTAAAGCATTTT. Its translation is CAHAPGPDLKHF.

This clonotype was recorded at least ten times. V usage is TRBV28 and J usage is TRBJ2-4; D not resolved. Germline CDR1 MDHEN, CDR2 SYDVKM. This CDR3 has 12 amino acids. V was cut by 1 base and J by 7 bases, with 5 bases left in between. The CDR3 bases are TGTGCCAGCAGTTTATTAGGGAACATTCAGTACTTC. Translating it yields CASSLLGNIQYF.

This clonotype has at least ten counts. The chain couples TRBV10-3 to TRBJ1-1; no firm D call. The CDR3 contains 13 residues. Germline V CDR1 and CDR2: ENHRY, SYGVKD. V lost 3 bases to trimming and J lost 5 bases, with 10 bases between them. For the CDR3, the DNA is TGTGCCATCAGTGACAAGATGGAGACTGAAGCTTTCTTT. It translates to CAISDKMETEAFF.

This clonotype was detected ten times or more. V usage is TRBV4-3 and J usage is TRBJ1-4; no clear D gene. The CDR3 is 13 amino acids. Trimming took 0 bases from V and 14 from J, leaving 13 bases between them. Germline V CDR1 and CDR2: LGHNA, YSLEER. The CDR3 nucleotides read TGCGCCAGCAGCCAAGACGGTCGGCCGCCGCTGTTTTTT. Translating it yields CASSQDGRPPLFF.

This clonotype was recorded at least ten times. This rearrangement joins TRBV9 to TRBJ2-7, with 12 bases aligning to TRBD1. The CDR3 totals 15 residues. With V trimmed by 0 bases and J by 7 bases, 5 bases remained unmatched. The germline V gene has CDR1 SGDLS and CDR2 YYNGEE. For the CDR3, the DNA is TGTGCCAGCAGCGTAGTGGGACAGGGGGCGGAAGAGCAGTACTTC. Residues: CASSVVGQGAEEQYF.